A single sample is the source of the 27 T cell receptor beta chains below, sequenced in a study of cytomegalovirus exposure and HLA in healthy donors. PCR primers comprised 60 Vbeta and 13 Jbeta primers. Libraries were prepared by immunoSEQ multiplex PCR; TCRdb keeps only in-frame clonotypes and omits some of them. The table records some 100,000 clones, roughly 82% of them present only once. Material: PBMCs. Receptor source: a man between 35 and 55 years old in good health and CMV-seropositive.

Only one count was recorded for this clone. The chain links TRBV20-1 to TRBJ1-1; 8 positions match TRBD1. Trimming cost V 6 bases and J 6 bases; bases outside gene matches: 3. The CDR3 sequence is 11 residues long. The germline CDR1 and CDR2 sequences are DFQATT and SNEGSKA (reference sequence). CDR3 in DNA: TGCAGTGCCGGACAGGGCTCTGAAGCTTTCTTT. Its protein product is CSAGQGSEAFF.

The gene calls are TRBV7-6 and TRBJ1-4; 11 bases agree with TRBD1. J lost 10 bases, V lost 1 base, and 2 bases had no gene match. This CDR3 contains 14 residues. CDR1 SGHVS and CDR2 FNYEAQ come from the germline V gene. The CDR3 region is CASSLGGQGGKLFF. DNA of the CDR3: TGTGCCAGCAGCTTAGGGGGACAGGGGGGAAAACTGTTTTTT.

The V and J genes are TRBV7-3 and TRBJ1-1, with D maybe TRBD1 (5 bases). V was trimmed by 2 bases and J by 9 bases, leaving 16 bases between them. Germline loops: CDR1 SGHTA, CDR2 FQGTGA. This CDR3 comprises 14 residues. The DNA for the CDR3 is TGTGCCAGCAGCTTAGGGGGACGGGGGAACCAAGCTTTCTTT. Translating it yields CASSLGGRGNQAFF.

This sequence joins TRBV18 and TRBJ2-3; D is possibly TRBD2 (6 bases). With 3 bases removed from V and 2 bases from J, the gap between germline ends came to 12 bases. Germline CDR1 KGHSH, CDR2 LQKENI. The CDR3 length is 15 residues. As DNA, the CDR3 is TGTGCCAGCTCACCGCAGGGACTTAACACAGATACGCAGTATTTT. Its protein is CASSPQGLNTDTQYF.

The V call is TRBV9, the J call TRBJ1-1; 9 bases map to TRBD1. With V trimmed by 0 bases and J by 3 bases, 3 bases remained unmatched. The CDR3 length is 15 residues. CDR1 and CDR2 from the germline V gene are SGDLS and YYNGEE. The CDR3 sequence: CASSVARTGDTEAFF. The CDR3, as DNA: TGTGCCAGCAGCGTAGCTAGGACAGGGGACACTGAAGCTTTCTTT. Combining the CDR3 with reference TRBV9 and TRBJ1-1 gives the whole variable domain DSGVTQTPKHLITATGQRVTLRCSPRSGDLSVYWYQQSLDQGLQFLIQYYNGEERAKGNILERFSAQQFPDLHSELNLSSLELGDSALYFCASSVARTGDTEAFFGQGTRLTVV.

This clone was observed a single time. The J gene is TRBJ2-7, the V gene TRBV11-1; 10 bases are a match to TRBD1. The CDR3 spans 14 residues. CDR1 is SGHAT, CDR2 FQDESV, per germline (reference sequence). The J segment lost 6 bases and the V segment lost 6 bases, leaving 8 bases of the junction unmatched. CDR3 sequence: CASRGQGVLGEQYF. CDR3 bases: TGTGCCAGCAGAGGACAGGGGGTCCTGGGCGAGCAGTACTTC.

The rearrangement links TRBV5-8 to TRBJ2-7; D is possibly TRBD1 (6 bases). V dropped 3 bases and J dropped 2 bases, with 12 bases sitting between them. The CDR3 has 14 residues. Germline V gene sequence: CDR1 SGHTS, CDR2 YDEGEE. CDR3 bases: TGTGCCAGCAGCTCTGGGGACAACACCTACGAGCAGTACTTC. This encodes CASSSGDNTYEQYF.

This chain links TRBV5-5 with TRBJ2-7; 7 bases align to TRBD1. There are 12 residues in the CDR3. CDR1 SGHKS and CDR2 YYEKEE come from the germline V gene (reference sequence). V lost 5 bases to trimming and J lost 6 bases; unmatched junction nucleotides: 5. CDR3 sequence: CASSLDRVEQYF. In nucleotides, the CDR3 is TGTGCCAGCAGTCTAGACAGGGTCGAGCAGTACTTC. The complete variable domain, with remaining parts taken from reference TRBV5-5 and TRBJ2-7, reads DAGVTQSPTHLIKTRGQQVTLRCSPISGHKSVSWYQQVLGQGPQFIFQYYEKEERGRGNFPDRFSARQFPNYSSELNVNALLLGDSALYLCASSLDRVEQYFGPGTRLTVT.

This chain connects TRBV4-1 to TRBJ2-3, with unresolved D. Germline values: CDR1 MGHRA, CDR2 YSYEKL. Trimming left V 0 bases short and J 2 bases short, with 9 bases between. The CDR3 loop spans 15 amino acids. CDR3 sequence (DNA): TGCGCCAGCAGCCAAGAAAGACTGCCCACAGATACGCAGTATTTT. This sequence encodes CASSQERLPTDTQYF.

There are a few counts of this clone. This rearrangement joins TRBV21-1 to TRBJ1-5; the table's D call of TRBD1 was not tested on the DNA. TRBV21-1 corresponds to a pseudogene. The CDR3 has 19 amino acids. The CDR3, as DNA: TGTGCCAGCCCAATCACCGGGACAGGGCATCCCCCCTACAATCAGCCCCAGCATTTT. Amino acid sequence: CASPITGTGHPPYNQPQHF.

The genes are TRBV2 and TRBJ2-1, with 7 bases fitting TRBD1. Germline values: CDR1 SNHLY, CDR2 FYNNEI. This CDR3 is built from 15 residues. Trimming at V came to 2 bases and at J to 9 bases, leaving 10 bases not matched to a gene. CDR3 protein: CASSEKAGGYGEQFF. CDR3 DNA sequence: TGTGCCAGCAGTGAAAAGGCAGGGGGTTACGGTGAGCAGTTCTTC.

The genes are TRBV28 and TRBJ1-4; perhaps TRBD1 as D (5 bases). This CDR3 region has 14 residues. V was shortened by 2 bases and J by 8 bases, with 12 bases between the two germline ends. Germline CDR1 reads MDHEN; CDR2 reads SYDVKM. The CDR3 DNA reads TGTGCCAGCAGTTTAAGGGGATCCATCGAAAAACTGTTTTTT. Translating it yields CASSLRGSIEKLFF.

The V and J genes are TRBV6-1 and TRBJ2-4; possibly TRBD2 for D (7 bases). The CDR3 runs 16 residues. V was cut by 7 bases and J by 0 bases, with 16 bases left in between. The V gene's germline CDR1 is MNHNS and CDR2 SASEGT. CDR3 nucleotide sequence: TGTGCCAGCACTGAGAGGGGGGGCGCAGCCAAAAACATTCAGTACTTC. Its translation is CASTERGGAAKNIQYF.

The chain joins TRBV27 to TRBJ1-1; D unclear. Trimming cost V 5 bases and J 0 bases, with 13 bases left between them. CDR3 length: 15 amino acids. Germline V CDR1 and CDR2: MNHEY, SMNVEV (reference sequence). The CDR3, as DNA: TGTGCCAGCAGTCCGACGGGGAAGATGAACACTGAAGCTTTCTTT. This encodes CASSPTGKMNTEAFF.

The CDR3 coding sequence is TGTGCCAGCAGGCTCATATCAGGGTCTGAAGCTTTCTTT. This gives the protein CASRLISGSEAFF. This chain uses TRBV6-6 with TRBJ1-1; maybe TRBD1 (5 bases). The germline V and J ends were trimmed by 6 bases and 6 bases, with 14 bases remaining between them. The germline V gene has CDR1 MNHNY and CDR2 SVGAGI (reference sequence). The CDR3 spans 13 residues.

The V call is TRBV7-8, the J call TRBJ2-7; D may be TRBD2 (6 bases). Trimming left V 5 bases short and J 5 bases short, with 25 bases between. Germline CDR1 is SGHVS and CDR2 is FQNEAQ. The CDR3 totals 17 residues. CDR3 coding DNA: TGTGCCAGCAGCCCACCGGGACTCCTCCTCCAGAACCACGAGCAGTACTTC. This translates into CASSPPGLLLQNHEQYF.

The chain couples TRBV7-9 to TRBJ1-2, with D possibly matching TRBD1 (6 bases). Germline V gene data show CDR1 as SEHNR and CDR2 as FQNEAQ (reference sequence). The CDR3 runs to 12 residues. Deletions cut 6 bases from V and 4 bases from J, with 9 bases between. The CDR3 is CASRQGGYGYTF. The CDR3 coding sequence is TGTGCCAGCAGACAGGGTGGCTATGGCTACACCTTC.

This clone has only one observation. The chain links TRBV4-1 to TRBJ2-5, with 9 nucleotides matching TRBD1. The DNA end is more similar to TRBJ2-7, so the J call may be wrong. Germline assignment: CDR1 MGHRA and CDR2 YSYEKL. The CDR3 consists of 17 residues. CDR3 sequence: CASSQAPGQGRIYEQYF. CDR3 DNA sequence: TGCGCCAGCAGCCAAGCCCCGGGACAGGGACGAATCTACGAGCAGTACTTC.

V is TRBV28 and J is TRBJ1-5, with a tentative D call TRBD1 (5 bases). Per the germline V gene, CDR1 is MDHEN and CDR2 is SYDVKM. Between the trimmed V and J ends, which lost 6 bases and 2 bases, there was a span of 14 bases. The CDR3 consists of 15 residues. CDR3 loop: CASRGLGPGNQPQHF. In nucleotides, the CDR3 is TGTGCCAGCAGGGGACTCGGGCCGGGCAATCAGCCCCAGCATTTT.

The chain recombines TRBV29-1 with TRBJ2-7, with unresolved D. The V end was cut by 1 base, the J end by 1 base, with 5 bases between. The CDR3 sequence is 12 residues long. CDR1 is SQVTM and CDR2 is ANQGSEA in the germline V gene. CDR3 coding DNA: TGCAGCGTTGAAGGTGTATCCTACGAGCAGTACTTC. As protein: CSVEGVSYEQYF.

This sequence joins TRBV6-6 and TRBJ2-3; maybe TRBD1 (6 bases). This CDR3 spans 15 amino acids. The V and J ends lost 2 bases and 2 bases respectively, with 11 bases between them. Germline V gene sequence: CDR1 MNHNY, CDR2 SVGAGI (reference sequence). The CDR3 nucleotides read TGTGCCAGCAGTTACCTGAGGGGGACCACAGATACGCAGTATTTT. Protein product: CASSYLRGTTDTQYF.

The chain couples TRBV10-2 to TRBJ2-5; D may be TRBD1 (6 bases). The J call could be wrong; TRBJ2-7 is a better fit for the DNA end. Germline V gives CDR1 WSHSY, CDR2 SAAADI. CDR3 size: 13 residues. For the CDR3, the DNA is TGCGCCAGCAGAGACAGGCGTGGGTACGAGCAGTACTTC. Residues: CASRDRRGYEQYF.

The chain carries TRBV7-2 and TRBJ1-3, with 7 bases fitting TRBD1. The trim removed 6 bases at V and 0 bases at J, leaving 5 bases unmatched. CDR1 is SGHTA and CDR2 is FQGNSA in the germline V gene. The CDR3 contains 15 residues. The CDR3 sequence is CASSQTGVSGNTIYF. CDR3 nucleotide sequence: TGTGCCAGCAGTCAAACAGGGGTCTCTGGAAACACCATATATTTT.

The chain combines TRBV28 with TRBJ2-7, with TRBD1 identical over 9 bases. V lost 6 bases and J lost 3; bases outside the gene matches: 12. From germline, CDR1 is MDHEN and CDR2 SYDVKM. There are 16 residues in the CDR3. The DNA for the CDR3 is TGTGCCAGCAGCCCCTCCGGGACAGGGAGAGGCTACGAGCAGTACTTC. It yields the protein CASSPSGTGRGYEQYF.

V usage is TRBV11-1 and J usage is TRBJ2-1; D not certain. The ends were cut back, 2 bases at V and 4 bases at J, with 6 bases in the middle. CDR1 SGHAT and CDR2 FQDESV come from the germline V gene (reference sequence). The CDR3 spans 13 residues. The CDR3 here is CASSLRLYNEQFF. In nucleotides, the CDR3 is TGTGCCAGCAGCTTACGACTTTACAATGAGCAGTTCTTC.

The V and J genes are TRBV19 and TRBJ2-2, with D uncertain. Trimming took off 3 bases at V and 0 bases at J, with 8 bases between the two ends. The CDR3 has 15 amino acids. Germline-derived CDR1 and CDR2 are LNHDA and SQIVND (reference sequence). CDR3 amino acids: CASSIVSANTGELFF. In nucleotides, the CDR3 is TGTGCCAGTAGTATCGTAAGCGCGAACACCGGGGAGCTGTTTTTT.

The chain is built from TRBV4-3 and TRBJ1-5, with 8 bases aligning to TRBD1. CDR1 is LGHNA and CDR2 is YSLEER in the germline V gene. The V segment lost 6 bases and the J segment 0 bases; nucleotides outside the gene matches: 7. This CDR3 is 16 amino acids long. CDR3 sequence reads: CASSSGTGHSNQPQHF. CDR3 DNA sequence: TGCGCCAGCAGTTCAGGGACAGGCCATAGCAATCAGCCCCAGCATTTT.